This is a list of T cell receptor beta chains from one sample in a study of breast tumors, draining lymph nodes, adjacent tissues. TCRdb re-called the multiplex PCR reads with MiXCR, one entry per CDR3 protein. The sample lists 66,000 or so distinct CDR3 sequences, about 40% occurring once. The source material was breast tumor tissue. These receptors all come from a female donor with breast cancer. Some clones in this sample may be carry-over from other donors' samples. CDR3s include the opening cysteine and the closing phenylalanine or tryptophan. A D gene is named only where the DNA matches it firmly. A row's size may be missing; if present it is once, few, many or a size class.

TRBJ1-4	.	TRBV7-9	many	TGTGCCAGCAGACCATCCCGGACGAATGAAAAACTGTTTTTT	CASRPSRTNEKLFF
TRBJ2-5	TRBD2	TRBV7-7	many	TGTGCTAGCAGCTCGGGACTAGCGGGGGGGGAGGCCCAGCACTTC	CASSSGLAGGEAQHF
TRBJ1-6	.	TRBV30	few	TGTGCCTGGGCGCGACAAACTGATTCACCCCTCCACTTT	CAWARQTDSPLHF
TRBJ2-5	.	TRBV7-2	.	TGTGCCAGCAGCTTAGCAGAGGGAGAGACCCAGTACTTC	CASSLAEGETQYF
TRBJ1-5	TRBD1	TRBV6-1	many	TGTGCCAGCAAAACCATGACAGGGACGGATCAGCCCCAGCATTTT	CASKTMTGTDQPQHF
TRBJ1-1	.	TRBV7-9	many	TGTGCCAGCAGCCCCCCCGGCGCAGGGCGGGGGAGCACTGAAGCTTTCTTT	CASSPPGAGRGSTEAFF
TRBJ2-2	.	TRBV6-1	many	TGTGCCAGCAGGGGACGCAACACCGGGGAGCTGTTTTTT	CASRGRNTGELFF
TRBJ1-2	.	TRBV20-1	.	TGCAGTGCTAAGGCCACAGGTGATAACTATGGCTACACCTTC	CSAKATGDNYGYTF
TRBJ1-2	TRBD1	TRBV13	.	TGTGCCAGCAGCTTAGGGACAGGGCGGGGCTACACCTTC	CASSLGTGRGYTF
TRBJ2-1	TRBD2	TRBV28	.	TGTGCCAGCAGTTCCAGCGGGACTAGCGGAAACAATGAGCAGTTCTTC	CASSSSGTSGNNEQFF
TRBJ1-2	TRBD1	TRBV7-9	.	TGTGCCAGCAGCTACGGGGACAGGGCATATGGCTACACCTTC	CASSYGDRAYGYTF
TRBJ2-1	.	TRBV3-1	many	TGTGCCAGCAGCCACGCGGGGTCCTACAATGAGCAGTTCTTC	CASSHAGSYNEQFF
TRBJ1-4	TRBD1	TRBV5-8	many	TGTGCCAGCAGCTCGACAGGGGGCATAGAGGAAAAACTGTTTTTT	CASSSTGGIEEKLFF
TRBJ1-2	TRBD1	TRBV20-1	many	TGCAGTGGATACAGGGGGCCCCAGGGCTACACCTTC	CSGYRGPQGYTF
TRBJ1-3	.	TRBV10-3	.	TGTGCCATCAGGAGGAGAACTGGAAACACCATATATTTT	CAIRRRTGNTIYF
TRBJ2-5	TRBD1	TRBV28	.	TGTGCCAGCAGTTCCCCCTCGACAGGGGCACTTATATCCCAGTACTTC	CASSSPSTGALISQYF
TRBJ1-2	.	TRBV2	.	TGTGCCAGCAGGCTACAGGGAGGCGCTAACTATGGCTACACCTTC	CASRLQGGANYGYTF
TRBJ2-3	.	TRBV5-8	many	TGTGCCAGCAGCTTGCGGCTAGCGAACACAGATACGCAGTATTTT	CASSLRLANTDTQYF
TRBJ2-7	.	TRBV5-6	many	TGTGCCAGCAGCTTGGGATGGCAGGCCTCCTACGAGCAGTACTTC	CASSLGWQASYEQYF
TRBJ2-2	TRBD2	TRBV28	few	TGTGCCAGCAGTTCCCCCCTCCCTAGCGGGAGTTATGTCGGGGAGCTGTTTTTT	CASSSPLPSGSYVGELFF